The 8 T cell receptor beta chains below come from one sample, sequenced in a study of naive and memory T cell subsets. The beta constant-region primer was an equimolar mix of two oligonucleotides covering TRBC1 and TRBC2. Nested alpha and beta constant-region primers with the SP2 primer drove four PCR rounds on ligated cDNA. TCRdb re-called the UMI-ligation and nested PCR reads through MiXCR, storing one row per CDR3 protein. The sample includes 130,000 or so distinct CDR3 sequences, around 35% seen only once; the top ten take 0.75% to 1%. Sequences were obtained from central memory CD4+ T cells from blood. These receptors all come from a human donor in good health.

This sequence joins TRBV20-1 and TRBJ2-7, with 9 bases fitting TRBD1. This CDR3 has 12 residues. Trimming at V came to 5 bases and at J to 4 bases, leaving 3 bases not matched to a gene. CDR1 is DFQATT, CDR2 SNEGSKA, per germline (reference sequence). The CDR3 sequence is CSAAGQGYEQYF. The DNA of the CDR3 is TGCAGTGCTGCAGGACAGGGGTACGAGCAGTACTTC.

This clonotype appeared a few times. The chain couples TRBV14 to TRBJ1-1; 7 bases fit TRBD1. This CDR3 is 17 amino acids long. J gave up 5 bases and V 2 bases, and 14 bases lay outside the gene matches. Germline V CDR1 and CDR2: SGHDN, FVKESK. CDR3 nucleotide sequence: TGTGCCAGCAGCCAAATACCTTGGAGGGCAGGGGGTACTGAAGCTTTCTTT. Translated, it gives CASSQIPWRAGGTEAFF.

This chain uses TRBV3-1 with TRBJ2-1; TRBD1 agrees at 8 bases. Germline CDR1 is LGHDT and CDR2 is YNNKEL (reference sequence). This CDR3 is 19 amino acids long. V shed 5 bases, J shed 1 base, and the junction held 16 bases outside the gene matches. The CDR3 protein is CASSARWDRNSKSYNEQFF. The CDR3 nucleotides read TGTGCCAGCAGCGCACGCTGGGACAGGAACTCCAAGTCCTACAATGAGCAGTTCTTC.

J is TRBJ1-2 and V is TRBV5-6; tentatively, D is TRBD1 (5 bases). Trimming shortened V by 3 bases and J by 4 bases, and 16 bases separated the two germline ends. Germline V CDR1 and CDR2: SGHDT, YYEEEE. The CDR3 is made up of 15 amino acids. The CDR3 region has the DNA TGTGCCAGCAGCTCGGAGGAGGGGACCTCCTATGGCTACACCTTC. Amino acid sequence: CASSSEEGTSYGYTF.

The chain joins TRBV20-1 to TRBJ1-6; 7 bases align to TRBD1. The J segment lost 7 bases and the V segment lost 7 bases, leaving 7 bases of the junction unmatched. Germline V lookup: CDR1 DFQATT, CDR2 SNEGSKA (reference sequence). CDR3 length: 13 amino acids. The CDR3 reads CSVQGTANSPLHF. Here the CDR3 DNA reads TGCAGTGTTCAGGGGACAGCAAATTCACCCCTCCACTTT.

The chain uses TRBV6-6 and TRBJ1-2; possible D gene TRBD1, 6 bases. The CDR3 contains 16 residues. The V end lost 2 bases, the J end lost 5 bases, and 18 bases lay between the germline ends. Germline V gene data show CDR1 as MNHNY and CDR2 as SVGAGI (reference sequence). CDR3 protein: CASSYPQDRTLYGYTF. DNA for the CDR3: TGTGCCAGCAGTTACCCGCAGGACAGAACCTTGTATGGCTACACCTTC.

The chain links TRBV30 to TRBJ1-5; TRBD1 is a possible D gene (6 bases). This CDR3 spans 14 amino acids. Trimming took 4 bases from V and 4 from J, leaving 14 bases between them. Per the germline V gene, CDR1 is GTSNPN and CDR2 is SVGIG (reference sequence). CDR3 region: CAWNSQGRNQPQHF. The CDR3 DNA reads TGTGCCTGGAATTCACAGGGCAGGAATCAGCCCCAGCATTTT.

The chain recombines TRBV7-9 with TRBJ1-1; D is perhaps TRBD1 (6 bases). Trimming took 4 bases from V and 5 from J, leaving 14 bases between them. The CDR3 is made up of 14 amino acids. CDR1 is SEHNR, CDR2 FQNEAQ, per germline (reference sequence). In nucleotides, the CDR3 is TGTGCCAGCAGCTGGGGACAAGGAGAGACTGAAGCTTTCTTT. It specifies CASSWGQGETEAFF.